This T cell receptor (beta chain) was profiled in a study of identical twins. TCRdb ran MiXCR on the 5' RACE reads and lists one entry per CDR3 protein. The repertoire consists of hundreds of thousands of distinct CDR3 sequences, with about 12% occurring once and the leading ten covering around 1.6%. V was clipped by 4 bases and J by 1 base; unmatched bases: 4. This CDR3 spans 14 amino acids. CDR1 and CDR2 (germline): SGHRS, YFSETQ. This sample also appeared in a second study, on yellow fever vaccine responses in identical twins.

The TCR was taken from a woman between 18 and 29 years old in good health. This chain uses TRBV5-1 with TRBJ2-5; 7 nucleotides match TRBD1. The sequenced sample consisted of PBMCs. The CDR3 region is CASSVTGSQETQYF. In DNA, the CDR3 is TGCGCCAGCAGCGTGACAGGGTCCCAAGAGACCCAGTACTTC.